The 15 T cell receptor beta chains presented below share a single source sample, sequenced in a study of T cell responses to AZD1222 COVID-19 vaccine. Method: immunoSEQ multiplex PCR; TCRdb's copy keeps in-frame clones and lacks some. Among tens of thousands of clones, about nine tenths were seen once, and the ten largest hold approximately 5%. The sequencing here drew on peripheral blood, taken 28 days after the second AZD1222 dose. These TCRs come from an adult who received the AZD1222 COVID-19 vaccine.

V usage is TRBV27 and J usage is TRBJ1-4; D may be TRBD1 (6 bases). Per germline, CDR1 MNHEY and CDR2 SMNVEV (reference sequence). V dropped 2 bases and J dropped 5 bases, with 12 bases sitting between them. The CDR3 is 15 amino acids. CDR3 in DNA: TGTGCCAGCAGTTTAGGGAGGGGACACAATGAAAAACTGTTTTTT. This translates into CASSLGRGHNEKLFF.

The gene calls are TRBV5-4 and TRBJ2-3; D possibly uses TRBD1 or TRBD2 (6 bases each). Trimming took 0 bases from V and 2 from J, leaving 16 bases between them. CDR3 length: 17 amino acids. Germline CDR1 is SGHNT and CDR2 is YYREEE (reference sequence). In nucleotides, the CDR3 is TGTGCCAGCAGCTTGGGTTCCTGGGGGGCCATCACAGATACGCAGTATTTT. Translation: CASSLGSWGAITDTQYF.

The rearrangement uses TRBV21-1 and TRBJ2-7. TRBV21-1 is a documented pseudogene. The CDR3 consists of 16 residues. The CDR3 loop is CASSKYEYQTIYEQYF. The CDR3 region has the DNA TGTGCCAGCAGCAAATATGAGTATCAGACGATCTACGAGCAGTACTTC.

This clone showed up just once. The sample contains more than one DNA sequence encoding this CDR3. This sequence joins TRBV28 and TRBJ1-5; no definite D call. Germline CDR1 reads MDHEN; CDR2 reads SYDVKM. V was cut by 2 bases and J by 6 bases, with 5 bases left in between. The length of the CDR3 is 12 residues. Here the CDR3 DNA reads TGTGCCAGCAGTTTAGGGGTTCAGCCCCAGCATTTT. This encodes CASSLGVQPQHF.

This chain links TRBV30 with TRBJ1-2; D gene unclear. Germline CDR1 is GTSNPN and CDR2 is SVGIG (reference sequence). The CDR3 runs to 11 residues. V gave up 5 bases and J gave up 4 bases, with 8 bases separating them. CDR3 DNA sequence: TGTGCCTGGGGGGTGAGCTATGGCTACACCTTC. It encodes CAWGVSYGYTF.

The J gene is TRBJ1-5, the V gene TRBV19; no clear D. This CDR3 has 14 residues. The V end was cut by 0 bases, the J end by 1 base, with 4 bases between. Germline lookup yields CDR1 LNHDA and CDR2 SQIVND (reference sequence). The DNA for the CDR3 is TGTGCCAGTAGTATAGAAGCAAGCAATCAGCCCCAGCATTTT. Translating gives CASSIEASNQPQHF.

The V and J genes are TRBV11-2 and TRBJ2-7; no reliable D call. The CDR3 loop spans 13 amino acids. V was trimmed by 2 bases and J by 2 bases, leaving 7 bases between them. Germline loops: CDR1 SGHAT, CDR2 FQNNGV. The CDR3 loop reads CASSLLPAYEQYF. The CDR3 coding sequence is TGTGCCAGCAGCTTATTGCCGGCCTACGAGCAGTACTTC.

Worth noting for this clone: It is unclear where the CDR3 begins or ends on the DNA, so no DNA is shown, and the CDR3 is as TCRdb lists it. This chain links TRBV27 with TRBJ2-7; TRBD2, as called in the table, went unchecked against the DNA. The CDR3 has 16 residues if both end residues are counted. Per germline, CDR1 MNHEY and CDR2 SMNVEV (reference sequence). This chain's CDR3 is CASSFGSGGGHYEQYF.

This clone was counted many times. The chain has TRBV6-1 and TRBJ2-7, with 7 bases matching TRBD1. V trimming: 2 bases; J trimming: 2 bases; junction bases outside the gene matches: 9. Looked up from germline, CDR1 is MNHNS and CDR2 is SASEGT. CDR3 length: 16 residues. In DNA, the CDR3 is TGTGCCAGCAGTGAACCAGGCGAGGGGGCTACCTACGAGCAGTACTTC. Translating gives CASSEPGEGATYEQYF.

CDR3 in DNA: TGTGCCAGCAGGGGCTTAAGGGTGAACACTGAAGCTTTCTTT. This translates into CASRGLRVNTEAFF. The gene calls are TRBV2 and TRBJ1-1; D is unclear. The CDR3 has 14 amino acids. CDR1 SNHLY and CDR2 FYNNEI come from the germline V gene. Trimming took off 6 bases at V and 0 bases at J, with 11 bases between the two ends.

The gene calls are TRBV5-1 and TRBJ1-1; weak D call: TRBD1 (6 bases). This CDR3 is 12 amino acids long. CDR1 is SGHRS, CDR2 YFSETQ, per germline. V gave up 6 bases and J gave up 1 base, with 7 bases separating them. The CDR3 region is CASTQGNTEAFF. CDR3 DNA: TGCGCCAGCACACAGGGGAACACTGAAGCTTTCTTT.

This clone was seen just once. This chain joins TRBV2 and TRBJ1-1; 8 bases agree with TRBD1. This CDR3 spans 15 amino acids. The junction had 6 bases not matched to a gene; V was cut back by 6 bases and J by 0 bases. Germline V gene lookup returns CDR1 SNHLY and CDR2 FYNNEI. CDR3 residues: CASRAGTGMNTEAFF. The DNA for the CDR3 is TGTGCCAGCAGGGCGGGGACAGGTATGAACACTGAAGCTTTCTTT.

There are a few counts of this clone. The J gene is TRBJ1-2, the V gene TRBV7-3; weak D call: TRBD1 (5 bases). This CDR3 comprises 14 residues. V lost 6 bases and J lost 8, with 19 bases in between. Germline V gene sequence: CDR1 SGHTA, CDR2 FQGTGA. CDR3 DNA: TGTGCCAGCAGTGACCGGGGCCAACTATCGGGCTACACCTTC. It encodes CASSDRGQLSGYTF.

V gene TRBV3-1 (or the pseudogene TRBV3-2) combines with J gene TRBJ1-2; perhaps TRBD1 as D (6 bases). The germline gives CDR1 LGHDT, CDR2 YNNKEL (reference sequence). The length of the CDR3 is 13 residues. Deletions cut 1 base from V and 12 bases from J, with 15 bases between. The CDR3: CASSQGSSGGDTF. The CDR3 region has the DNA TGTGCCAGCAGCCAAGGAAGCTCGGGGGGCGACACCTTC.

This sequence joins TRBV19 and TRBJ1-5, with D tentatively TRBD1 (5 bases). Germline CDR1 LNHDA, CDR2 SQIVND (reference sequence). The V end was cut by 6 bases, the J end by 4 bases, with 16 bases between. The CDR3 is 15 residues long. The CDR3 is CASSSDMARNQPQHF. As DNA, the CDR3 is TGTGCCAGTAGCTCGGACATGGCGCGAAATCAGCCCCAGCATTTT.